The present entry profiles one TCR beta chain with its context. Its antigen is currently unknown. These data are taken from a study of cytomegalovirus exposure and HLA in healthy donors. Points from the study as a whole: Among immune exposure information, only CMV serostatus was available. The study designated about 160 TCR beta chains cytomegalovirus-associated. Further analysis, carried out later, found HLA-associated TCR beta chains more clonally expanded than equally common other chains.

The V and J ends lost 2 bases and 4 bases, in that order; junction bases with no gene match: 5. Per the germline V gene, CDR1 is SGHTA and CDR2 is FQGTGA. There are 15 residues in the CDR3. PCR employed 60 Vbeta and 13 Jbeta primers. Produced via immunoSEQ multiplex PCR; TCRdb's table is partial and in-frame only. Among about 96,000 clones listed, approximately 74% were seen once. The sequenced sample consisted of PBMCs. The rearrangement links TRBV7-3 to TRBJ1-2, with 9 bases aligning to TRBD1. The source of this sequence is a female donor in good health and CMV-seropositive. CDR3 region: CASSLSRDRAYGYTF. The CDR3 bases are TGTGCCAGCAGCTTATCTCGGGACAGGGCCTATGGCTACACCTTC.